Below are 21 T cell receptor beta chains sequenced from a single sample in a study of human T cells and chemical hapten exposure. The time point is: pre-sensitization, week 0. Sample treatment: therapeutic diphenylcyclopropenone sensitization with weekly scalp DPC. MiXCR, run by TCRdb on the RACE reads, gives a single entry per CDR3 protein. The repertoire holds about 80,000 distinct CDR3 sequences, with approximately 15% as singletons. This specimen consisted of whole blood, obtained in connection with sensitization to the hapten diphenylcyclopropenone (DPC). The receptors come from a woman aged 50 to 60 with alopecia areata. Some clones in this sample may be carry-over from other donors' samples.

This clonotype has more than one count but fewer than ten. The V and J genes are TRBV7-9 and TRBJ2-1; no clear D. With 1 base removed from V and 10 bases from J, the gap between germline ends came to 11 bases. The CDR3 loop spans 13 amino acids. Germline values: CDR1 SEHNR, CDR2 FQNEAQ (reference sequence). CDR3 sequence reads: CASSLVGVQEQFF. The DNA of the CDR3 is TGTGCCAGCAGCTTAGTCGGCGTCCAGGAGCAGTTCTTC.

The chain uses TRBV7-6 and TRBJ2-5; weak D call: TRBD1 (6 bases). The CDR3 extends over 13 amino acids. Germline CDR1 is SGHVS and CDR2 is FNYEAQ. The V end was cut by 6 bases, the J end by 3 bases, with 11 bases between. The CDR3 region has the DNA TGTGCCAGCAGGCCGGGACACAAAGAGACCCAGTACTTC. It translates to CASRPGHKETQYF.

Points on this clonotype: A much larger clone lies one base from this, so it may be a read error. The gene calls are TRBV4-3 and TRBJ2-1; D is undetermined. Trimming took off 1 base at V and 9 bases at J, with 10 bases between the two ends. The CDR3 contains 13 residues. In germline, CDR1 is LGHNA, CDR2 YSLEER. The CDR3 bases are TGCGCCAGCAGCCAAGTTTCGAGGCGTGAGCAGTTCTTC. The encoded protein is CASSQVSRREQFF.

In this sample, this clonotype turned up many times. The genes are TRBV7-2 and TRBJ1-5; D gene ambiguous. Deletions cut 0 bases from V and 5 bases from J, with 5 bases between. The CDR3 length is 13 residues. The V gene's germline CDR1 is SGHTA and CDR2 FQGNSA. The CDR3 coding sequence is TGTGCCAGCAGCTTAGCACCTGATCAGCCCCAGCATTTT. Amino acid sequence: CASSLAPDQPQHF.

This clonotype was observed a few times. The genes are TRBV18 and TRBJ1-1; D remains unclear. V lost 2 bases and J 4 bases, leaving 11 bases between the germline ends. The germline V gene has CDR1 KGHSH and CDR2 LQKENI. This CDR3 is built from 14 residues. The CDR3 DNA follows: TGTGCCAGCTCACCAGGGCGCGGGAGCACTGAAGCTTTCTTT. Translating it yields CASSPGRGSTEAFF.

This clonotype was counted between two and nine times. The CDR3 region is CASSYNRRRGYNEQFF. As DNA, the CDR3 is TGTGCCAGCAGTTACAATAGGCGGCGGGGGTACAATGAGCAGTTCTTC. This sequence joins TRBV6-2 or TRBV6-3 and TRBJ2-1; the match to TRBD2 covers 7 bases. The CDR3 is made up of 16 amino acids. V shed 2 bases, J shed 4 bases, and the junction held 8 bases outside the gene matches. Germline values: CDR1 MNHEY, CDR2 SVGEGT.

The rearrangement links TRBV29-1 to TRBJ2-1; D gene ambiguous. The CDR3 runs to 12 residues. Germline V gene sequence: CDR1 SQVTM, CDR2 ANQGSEA. Trimming took off 5 bases at V and 10 bases at J, with 15 bases between the two ends. The CDR3 DNA reads TGCAGCGTTCAATCATCCCGTGGGGAGCAGTTCTTC. Protein: CSVQSSRGEQFF.

The chain has TRBV2 and TRBJ1-1; D is unresolved. CDR1 and CDR2 from the germline V gene are SNHLY and FYNNEI. The V end lost 4 bases, the J end lost 8 bases, and 11 bases lay between the germline ends. This CDR3 is built from 12 residues. The CDR3 bases are TGTGCCAGCAGTGTGGCCGCGACCGAAGCTTTCTTT. The encoded protein is CASSVAATEAFF.

V is TRBV27 and J is TRBJ2-7, with 8 bases matching TRBD2. This CDR3 contains 15 residues. J gave up 3 bases and V 5 bases, and 9 bases lay outside the gene matches. The germline gives CDR1 MNHEY, CDR2 SMNVEV (reference sequence). The CDR3 bases are TGTGCCAGCAGTCTCGGGGCCCTAGCGGGCTACGAGCAGTACTTC. It yields the protein CASSLGALAGYEQYF.

This clonotype was seen a few times. J is TRBJ2-3 and V is TRBV2; 13 bases are a match to TRBD2. In germline, CDR1 is SNHLY, CDR2 FYNNEI. V shed 4 bases and J 5 bases; nucleotides not matched to a gene: 0. The CDR3 is made up of 14 amino acids. In DNA form, the CDR3 reads TGTGCCAGCAGTGGGACTAGCGGGAGAGATACGCAGTATTTT. It specifies CASSGTSGRDTQYF.

Judged by abundance, this clonotype is medium-sized. The chain has TRBV12-5 and TRBJ2-7, with D unclear. Per the germline V gene, CDR1 is LGHNT and CDR2 is FRNRAP. This CDR3 is 11 amino acids long. V lost 2 bases, J lost 2 bases, and 1 base lay in between. CDR3 region: CASGLTYEQYF. In nucleotides, the CDR3 is TGTGCTAGTGGTTTGACCTACGAGCAGTACTTC.

This clonotype occurred many times. The chain combines TRBV12-3 or TRBV12-4 with TRBJ2-2, with 12 nucleotides matching TRBD2. The CDR3 length is 16 residues. Losses at the gene ends were 6 bases for V and 3 bases for J; bases not matched to a gene: 5. The chain's CDR3 is CASRRGTSGYTGELFF. CDR3 in DNA: TGTGCCAGCAGACGCGGGACTAGCGGGTACACCGGGGAGCTGTTTTTT.

This chain connects TRBV12-3 or TRBV12-4 to TRBJ1-1, with TRBD1 identical over 9 bases. Unmatched junction bases numbered 4, after V lost 7 bases and J lost 1 base. There are 14 residues in the CDR3. CDR3 sequence: CASTKQGANTEAFF. CDR3 nucleotides: TGTGCCAGCACCAAACAGGGGGCGAACACTGAAGCTTTCTTT.

CDR3 in DNA: TGCAGTGCCCCCGTAGCCGGACAGGGGGAACGTGAAGCTTTCTTT. It yields the protein CSAPVAGQGEREAFF. This sequence joins TRBV20-1 and TRBJ1-1; TRBD1 agrees at 10 bases. CDR1 is DFQATT and CDR2 is SNEGSKA in the germline V gene (reference sequence). The CDR3 covers 15 residues. V trimming: 6 bases; J trimming: 7 bases; junction bases outside the gene matches: 14.

V and J are TRBV11-2 and TRBJ2-1; perhaps D is TRBD1 or TRBD2 (7 bases each). Looked up from germline, CDR1 is SGHAT and CDR2 is FQNNGV. V shed 4 bases and J shed 2 bases, with 15 bases lying between them. This CDR3 has 16 residues. In DNA form, the CDR3 reads TGTGCCAGCAGCTCCAGGGGGGGGTATACCTACAATGAGCAGTTCTTC. Its protein product is CASSSRGGYTYNEQFF.

This clonotype was observed a handful of times. The chain recombines TRBV28 with TRBJ2-7; a possible D gene is TRBD1 (6 bases). CDR1 is MDHEN and CDR2 is SYDVKM in the germline V gene. Trimming shortened V by 6 bases and J by 0 bases, and 12 bases separated the two germline ends. This CDR3 contains 14 residues. The CDR3 spells CASRKTGSSYEQYF. CDR3 nucleotide sequence: TGTGCCAGCAGAAAGACAGGTTCCTCCTACGAGCAGTACTTC.

This clonotype has at least ten counts. The rearrangement links TRBV5-1 to TRBJ2-6, with a weak D call TRBD1 (6 bases). This CDR3 spans 16 amino acids. Germline CDR1 SGHRS, CDR2 YFSETQ. With 5 bases removed from V and 0 bases from J, the gap between germline ends came to 12 bases. DNA for the CDR3: TGCGCCAGCAGTAACAGGGAAACCTCTGGGGCCAACGTCCTGACTTTC. Protein sequence: CASSNRETSGANVLTF.

This chain connects TRBV7-9 to TRBJ2-7; D call uncertain. The ends were cut back, 3 bases at V and 3 bases at J, with 12 bases in the middle. The CDR3 has 14 amino acids. The germline CDR1 and CDR2 sequences are SEHNR and FQNEAQ (reference sequence). For the CDR3, the DNA is TGTGCCAGCAGCTTCCGTCGGAACAGCTACGAGCAGTACTTC. Protein product: CASSFRRNSYEQYF.

This sequence joins TRBV20-1 and TRBJ2-5, with TRBD2 as a possible D gene (6 bases). Trimming removed 6 bases at V and 4 bases at J, with 18 bases between. Germline loops: CDR1 DFQATT, CDR2 SNEGSKA (reference sequence). The CDR3 sequence is 14 residues long. The CDR3 loop is CSANPSVFRETQYF. CDR3 coding DNA: TGCAGTGCAAACCCTAGCGTTTTCAGAGAGACCCAGTACTTC.

This clonotype was detected once. A much larger clone sits a single nucleotide away, making a read error possible. This chain connects TRBV7-9 to TRBJ1-6; D unclear. The CDR3 consists of 13 residues. V shed 4 bases and J shed 6 bases, with 7 bases lying between them. CDR1 is SEHNR and CDR2 is FQNEAQ in the germline V gene (reference sequence). The CDR3 DNA is TGTGCCAGCAGCTCATCATCTAATTCACCCCTCCACTTT. Translated, it gives CASSSSSNSPLHF.

This clonotype has more than one count but fewer than ten. The chain carries TRBV24-1 and TRBJ2-7, with 12 nucleotides matching TRBD2. Losses at the gene ends were 4 bases for V and 3 bases for J; bases not matched to a gene: 12. This CDR3 is built from 18 residues. Germline V lookup: CDR1 KGHDR, CDR2 SFDVKD. The chain's CDR3 is CATSDAGLAGSIGYEQYF. DNA of the CDR3: TGTGCCACCAGTGACGCCGGACTAGCGGGAAGCATAGGCTACGAGCAGTACTTC.